A selection of T cell receptor beta chains follows, all from one sample in a study of CXCR3-negative and CXCR3-positive naive CD8 T cells. TCRdb reprocessed the 5' RACE reads; each CDR3 protein has one entry and no DNA is given. The repertoire table contains 45,000 or so distinct CDR3 sequences. Sequenced material: memory CD8+ T cells from blood. Source of these receptors: a human donor in good health. Some clones in this sample may be carry-over from other donors' samples. Both conserved end residues are part of each CDR3. Fields, in order: V gene, J gene, CDR3 protein.

TRBV24-1,TRBJ2-1,CATSDSTGPGANEQFF
TRBV20-1,TRBJ2-7,CSARDISGGPLFSYEQYF
TRBV20-1,TRBJ1-5,CSAHMGEEHQPQHF
TRBV21-1,TRBJ2-7,CASSKGGGLADHYEQYF
TRBV20-1,TRBJ1-1,CSARPTGITEAFF
TRBV28,TRBJ2-2,CASRPGQWTTGELFF
TRBV28,TRBJ2-7,CASSFIQGVRYEQYF
TRBV6-2/TRBV6-3,TRBJ2-1,CASSLLAEGSHNEQFF
TRBV2,TRBJ2-5,CASSEWGQETQYF
TRBV29-1,TRBJ2-1,CSVVLVSYNEQFF
TRBV6-4,TRBJ2-3,CASSDASGGADTQYF
TRBV6-1,TRBJ2-1,CASSALAGDLDEQFF
TRBV5-6,TRBJ2-5,CASSPDRAWETRYF
TRBV2,TRBJ1-1,CASKVGPDRDTEAFF
TRBV29-1,TRBJ2-7,CSVEDQGGAEQYF
TRBV28,TRBJ1-6,CASSGTASIESSYNSPLHF
TRBV19,TRBJ2-6,CASSIDLGVAGGANVLTF
TRBV9,TRBJ2-1,CASSVAGADYNEQFF
TRBV6-2/TRBV6-3,TRBJ2-1,CASSLQGSGIHNEQFF
TRBV9,TRBJ2-5,CASRDSHQETQYF